These T cell receptor beta chains were read from a single sample in a study of T cell clones after liver transplantation. The repertoire was sequenced with immunoSEQ multiplex PCR; TCRdb's copy has only in-frame clones and lacks some. This repertoire shows 50,000 to 55,000 clones, 55% to 75% found once; its top ten account for less than 10%. The specimen comprised CD4+ T cells from blood, sampled around 54 months after liver transplant. Receptors were obtained from a human patient who received a liver transplant. The graft donor may account for some of the T cells. CDR3s include the opening cysteine and the closing phenylalanine or tryptophan. The order of the fields is V gene, D gene, J gene, clone size, CDR3 protein, CDR3 DNA. A D gene is named only where the DNA matches it firmly. Rows may omit the clone size; those that give it use once, few, many or a size class.

TRBV15,NA,TRBJ2-7,NA,CATSRAGSSSYEQYF,TGTGCCACCAGCAGGGCGGGATCGAGCTCCTACGAGCAGTACTTC
TRBV5-4,NA,TRBJ2-2,NA,CASSLSTRGELFF,TGTGCCAGCAGCTTGAGTACGCGGGGGGAGCTGTTTTTT
TRBV18,NA,TRBJ2-1,NA,CASSPVSYNEQFF,TGTGCCAGCTCGCCTGTCTCCTACAATGAGCAGTTCTTC
TRBV5-8,NA,TRBJ2-1,few,CASSPRDHYNEQFF,TGTGCCAGCAGCCCCCGGGACCACTACAATGAGCAGTTCTTC
TRBV7-9,TRBD1,TRBJ2-7,NA,CAGGPREYEQYF,TGTGCAGGGGGCCCGAGGGAGTACGAGCAGTACTTC
TRBV5-1,NA,TRBJ2-1,NA,CASSFGHYEQFF,TGCGCCAGCAGCTTCGGTCACTATGAGCAGTTCTTC
TRBV28,NA,TRBJ2-4,NA,CASSLGGNIQYF,TGTGCCAGCAGTTTAGGCGGGAACATTCAGTACTTC
TRBV28,TRBD1,TRBJ2-2,NA,CASTRGPNTGELFF,TGTGCCAGCACCAGGGGGCCGAACACCGGGGAGCTGTTTTTT
TRBV11-3,NA,TRBJ2-2,NA,CASSLDQSSGGELFF,TGTGCCAGCAGCTTAGATCAATCCTCCGGCGGGGAGCTGTTTTTT
TRBV15,NA,TRBJ2-3,NA,CATSRIPGGPDTQYF,TGTGCCACCAGCAGAATCCCCGGGGGGCCGGATACGCAGTATTTT
TRBV5-1,NA,TRBJ1-4,NA,CASSLVGDIYNEKLFF,TGCGCCAGCAGCTTGGTTGGGGATATCTATAATGAAAAACTGTTTTTT
TRBV19,NA,TRBJ1-5,NA,CASRRKQGNNQPQHF,TGTGCCAGTAGGCGAAAACAGGGTAACAATCAGCCCCAGCATTTT
TRBV2,NA,TRBJ1-3,NA,CASSELGTTGNTIYF,TGTGCCAGCAGTGAGTTGGGGACTACTGGAAACACCATATATTTT
TRBV4-1,TRBD1,TRBJ1-2,once,CASSRATGAENYGYTF,TGCGCCAGCAGCCGAGCGACAGGGGCGGAGAACTATGGCTACACCTTC
TRBV5-5,NA,TRBJ2-7,NA,CASSLAQDRDYEQYF,TGTGCCAGCAGCTTGGCCCAAGACAGAGACTACGAGCAGTACTTC
TRBV7-2,TRBD2,TRBJ2-1,NA,CASSYLAGGNNEQFF,TGTGCCAGCAGCTACTTAGCGGGGGGGAACAATGAGCAGTTCTTC
TRBV5-6,NA,TRBJ2-1,few,CASSLAALGVTYNEQFF,TGTGCCAGCAGCTTGGCCGCCCTTGGGGTTACCTACAATGAGCAGTTCTTC
TRBV4-1,TRBD1,TRBJ2-2,NA,CASSQGRGLNTGELFF,TGCGCCAGCAGCCAAGGCAGGGGGTTGAACACCGGGGAGCTGTTTTTT
TRBV28,TRBD1,TRBJ1-2,NA,CASSISETGGLYYGYTF,TGTGCCAGCAGTATTTCCGAGACAGGGGGCCTATACTATGGCTACACCTTC
TRBV10-3,TRBD1,TRBJ2-7,NA,CAISGGTGSSYEQYF,TGTGCCATCAGCGGGGGGACAGGGAGCTCCTACGAGCAGTACTTC
TRBV30,NA,TRBJ1-2,NA,CAGHRGFDYGYTF,TGTGCCGGGCATAGGGGGTTCGACTATGGCTACACCTTC
TRBV28,NA,TRBJ2-1,few,CASSAGFIASYNEQFF,TGTGCCAGCAGTGCTGGATTTATAGCTTCCTACAATGAGCAGTTCTTC
TRBV5-1,NA,TRBJ1-6,NA,CASSLDSPVDSPLHF,TGCGCCAGCAGCTTGGACAGCCCCGTAGATTCACCCCTCCACTTT
TRBV6-5,NA,TRBJ1-4,NA,CASRAHPFNEKLFF,TGTGCCAGCAGGGCACACCCCTTTAATGAAAAACTGTTTTTT
TRBV18,NA,TRBJ1-5,NA,CASSPRETGEPQHF,TGTGCCAGCTCACCACGGGAGACAGGTGAGCCCCAGCATTTT
TRBV5-1,NA,TRBJ1-5,NA,CASSLGEDQPQHF,TGCGCCAGCAGCCTGGGGGAGGATCAGCCCCAGCATTTT
TRBV13,NA,TRBJ2-1,NA,CASSLTLGPHNEQFF,TGTGCCAGCAGCTTAACGCTAGGGCCTCACAATGAGCAGTTCTTC
TRBV30,NA,TRBJ1-1,NA,CACTTGQGFEAFF,TGTGCCTGCACGACAGGTCAAGGATTTGAAGCTTTCTTT
TRBV9,TRBD2,TRBJ2-5,NA,CASSATVGLAGAETQYF,TGTGCCAGCAGCGCGACGGTTGGACTAGCGGGGGCTGAGACCCAGTACTTC
TRBV28,NA,TRBJ1-1,NA,CASSLHTGSHENTEAFF,TGTGCCAGCAGTTTACACACAGGGTCTCACGAGAACACTGAAGCTTTCTTT
TRBV2,NA,TRBJ2-7,NA,CASSQNEKQYF,TGTGCCAGCAGCCAGAACGAGAAGCAGTACTTC
TRBV7-2,NA,TRBJ2-7,NA,CASSLGGGYSSYEQYF,TGTGCCAGCAGCTTAGGTGGGGGCTACTCCTCCTACGAGCAGTACTTC
TRBV28,NA,TRBJ1-2,few,CASSLQPTYGYTF,TGTGCCAGCAGTTTACAGCCAACCTATGGCTACACCTTC
TRBV28,NA,TRBJ2-1,NA,CASSLLNREYEQFF,TGTGCCAGCAGTTTACTCAATAGGGAATATGAGCAGTTCTTC
TRBV5-6,NA,TRBJ2-2,NA,CASSLAHVGELFF,TGTGCCAGCAGCTTGGCACATGTCGGGGAGCTGTTTTTT
TRBV6-5,TRBD1,TRBJ1-5,NA,CASRKQGADNQPQHF,TGTGCCAGCAGAAAGCAGGGGGCGGACAATCAGCCCCAGCATTTT
TRBV27,TRBD1,TRBJ1-2,NA,CATFNSGTVHGYTF,TGTGCCACCTTCAATAGCGGGACAGTCCATGGCTACACCTTC
TRBV10-1,NA,TRBJ1-5,NA,CASSETSNQPQHF,TGCGCCAGCAGTGAGACCAGCAATCAGCCCCAGCATTTT
TRBV5-5,TRBD1,TRBJ2-5,once,CASSPGGTGRETQYF,TGTGCCAGCAGCCCTGGAGGGACAGGCAGGGAGACCCAGTACTTC
TRBV28,NA,TRBJ1-5,NA,CASSLSQGWGQPQHF,TGTGCCAGCAGTTTATCTCAGGGTTGGGGGCAGCCCCAGCATTTT
TRBV11-2,NA,TRBJ2-2,NA,CASSPEHTGELFF,TGTGCCAGCAGCCCGGAACACACCGGGGAGCTGTTTTTT